The 26 T cell receptor beta chains listed next were all sequenced from one sample in a study of blood T cells in healthy people across ages. Together with a sample-barcoded 5' primer, a J-beta primer mix was included in a second PCR lasting about 7 to 12 cycles. TCRdb processed the 5' RACE reads anew with MiXCR; each CDR3 protein has one entry. The data show around 2 million distinct CDR3 sequences, approximately 40% seen once. Sequenced sample: blood. The receptors come from a human donor in good health.

This clonotype was seen a few times. This sequence joins TRBV12-3 or TRBV12-4 and TRBJ2-7, with 11 bases lining up with TRBD2. CDR3 size: 15 residues. J gave up 6 bases and V 5 bases, and 9 bases lay outside the gene matches. The CDR3 region is CASSPTLAGVVEQYF. The DNA of the CDR3 is TGTGCCAGCAGTCCTACACTAGCGGGGGTTGTCGAGCAGTACTTC.

There are a few counts of this clonotype. The limits of the CDR3 on the DNA are not certain, so only TCRdb's listed CDR3 is given. The genes are TRBV14 and TRBJ1-2; the table assigns TRBD1, which was not confirmed against the DNA. The CDR3 spans 17 residues, counting both ends. Germline CDR1 and CDR2: SGHDN and FVKESK. The CDR3 region is CASSQGPGIQYFGGYTF.

The chain couples TRBV7-2 to TRBJ2-5; 7 nucleotides align to TRBD1. CDR3 length: 13 residues. CDR1 is SGHTA, CDR2 FQGNSA, per germline. The ends lost 4 bases at V and 11 bases at J; junction bases unmatched: 10. CDR3 nucleotide sequence: TGTGCCAGCAGCTGGGACAGTCCCTACGATCAGTACTTC. Encoded protein: CASSWDSPYDQYF.

This clonotype has just a few counts. CDR3 nucleotides: TGTGCCATCGGGACTTACCAAGAGACCCAGTACTTC. Translation gives CAIGTYQETQYF. The chain employs TRBV10-3 and TRBJ2-5; tentative D call: TRBD2 (6 bases). This CDR3 spans 12 amino acids. Germline V CDR1 and CDR2: ENHRY, SYGVKD. V shed 8 bases and J shed 0 bases, with 7 bases lying between them.

This clonotype was counted at least ten times. The rearrangement uses TRBV5-1 and TRBJ2-7; D ambiguous. Germline V gene sequence: CDR1 SGHRS, CDR2 YFSETQ. V shed 0 bases and J shed 3 bases, with 7 bases lying between them. The CDR3 length is 13 residues. The CDR3 bases are TGCGCCAGCAGCTTGGCCGACATCTACGAGCAGTACTTC. Residues: CASSLADIYEQYF.

This clonotype has more than one count but fewer than ten. The rearrangement joins TRBV28 to TRBJ2-1; D unresolved. Germline V CDR1 and CDR2: MDHEN, SYDVKM. The ends were cut back, 5 bases at V and 7 bases at J, with 18 bases in the middle. The CDR3 has 15 amino acids. The DNA of the CDR3 is TGTGCCAGCAGTAATAGGGCCCCTCCGCCGAATGAGCAGTTCTTC. This translates into CASSNRAPPPNEQFF.

The chain uses TRBV15 and TRBJ2-1; maybe TRBD1 (5 bases). With 3 bases removed from V and 3 bases from J, the gap between germline ends came to 12 bases. CDR3 size: 15 residues. CDR1 and CDR2 (germline): LNHNV, YYDKDF (reference sequence). This CDR3 reads CATSSGLDSYNEQFF. The DNA for the CDR3 is TGTGCCACCAGCAGTGGATTAGACAGCTACAATGAGCAGTTCTTC.

The chain recombines TRBV20-1 with TRBJ1-1; D call uncertain. The length of the CDR3 is 12 residues. In germline, CDR1 is DFQATT, CDR2 SNEGSKA (reference sequence). V lost 5 bases, J lost 1 base, and 8 bases lay in between. The CDR3 loop is CSAQRPNTEAFF. The CDR3, as DNA: TGCAGTGCTCAGCGACCGAACACTGAAGCTTTCTTT.

The rearrangement uses TRBV20-1 and TRBJ1-6, with D tentatively TRBD1 (5 bases). Trimming shortened V by 4 bases and J by 6 bases, and 10 bases separated the two germline ends. In germline, CDR1 is DFQATT, CDR2 SNEGSKA (reference sequence). The CDR3 is 13 amino acids. CDR3 bases: TGCAGTGCTAAGACAGCGGCTAATTCACCCCTCCACTTT. Its translation: CSAKTAANSPLHF.

The V call is TRBV7-9, the J call TRBJ1-2; D may be TRBD1 (5 bases). The V and J ends lost 4 bases and 6 bases respectively, with 21 bases between them. The CDR3 has 16 amino acids. Per the germline V gene, CDR1 is SEHNR and CDR2 is FQNEAQ (reference sequence). The CDR3 sequence is CASSSGLTTQSDGYTF. The CDR3 region has the DNA TGTGCCAGCAGCTCGGGACTTACAACCCAATCCGATGGCTACACCTTC.

Regarding this clonotype: An end of the junction does not agree with germline; a read error may underlie this. This chain links TRBV20-1 with TRBJ2-3, with D possibly TRBD1 on 6 matching bases. CDR3 size: 14 residues. The germline CDR1 and CDR2 sequences are DFQATT and SNEGSKA (reference sequence). The CDR3: CSVERQDHTDMQYF. The CDR3 DNA reads TGCAGTGTAGAAAGACAGGATCACACAGATATGCAGTATTTT.

Points on this clonotype: An end of the junction differs from the germline gene, which may be a read error. The gene calls are TRBV20-1 and TRBJ2-6; D possibly uses TRBD1 or TRBD2 (5 bases each). The V gene's germline CDR1 is DFQATT and CDR2 SNEGSKA (reference sequence). The CDR3 loop spans 13 amino acids. In nucleotides, the CDR3 is TGCAGTGCTGGGGGATCTGGGGCCAACGCCCTGACTTTC. Translation: CSAGGSGANALTF.

The V and J genes are TRBV7-2 and TRBJ2-1, with a possible D match to TRBD1 (6 bases). The germline CDR1 and CDR2 sequences are SGHTA and FQGNSA. The ends were cut back, 3 bases at V and 8 bases at J, with 14 bases in the middle. This CDR3 has 14 amino acids. This chain's CDR3 is CASSFSVGAHEQFF. CDR3 coding DNA: TGTGCCAGCAGCTTTTCGGTGGGGGCCCATGAGCAGTTCTTC.

CDR3: CASSANQGVPYNEQFF. For the CDR3, the DNA is TGTGCCAGCAGTGCAAATCAGGGGGTCCCCTACAATGAGCAGTTCTTC. The chain uses TRBV28 and TRBJ2-1; 7 nucleotides agree with TRBD1. With 5 bases clipped from V and 2 bases from J, the junction kept 9 bases outside the gene matches. This CDR3 is 16 amino acids long. Germline V CDR1 and CDR2: MDHEN, SYDVKM. Complete variable domain (other parts from reference TRBV28 and TRBJ2-1): DVKVTQSSRYLVKRTGEKVFLECVQDMDHENMFWYRQDPGLGLRLIYFSYDVKMKEKGDIPEGYSVSREKKERFSLILESASTNQTSMYLCASSANQGVPYNEQFFGPGTRLTVL.

The genes are TRBV29-1 and TRBJ1-2; 7 bases agree with TRBD1. The CDR3 contains 16 residues. Trimming cost V 4 bases and J 3 bases; bases outside gene matches: 14. CDR1 SQVTM and CDR2 ANQGSEA come from the germline V gene. CDR3 region: CSVVRRTGLLYYGYTF. CDR3 nucleotide sequence: TGCAGCGTTGTCCGGAGGACAGGATTACTCTACTATGGCTACACCTTC.

This clonotype was counted many times. The chain links TRBV28 to TRBJ1-2, with TRBD1 matching 9 bases. Per the germline V gene, CDR1 is MDHEN and CDR2 is SYDVKM. J lost 7 bases, V lost 3 bases, and 3 bases had no gene match. The CDR3 consists of 13 residues. The CDR3, as DNA: TGTGCCAGCAGTTTCACAGGGGGCGGTGGCTACACCTTC. Translated: CASSFTGGGGYTF.

This clonotype was detected a few times. V and J are TRBV29-1 and TRBJ2-3, with D possibly being TRBD1 (5 bases). CDR3 size: 12 residues. The germline V gene has CDR1 SQVTM and CDR2 ANQGSEA. Trimming shortened V by 8 bases and J by 1 base, and 10 bases separated the two germline ends. Here the CDR3 DNA reads TGCAGCTTCAGGGTGGGCACAGATACGCAGTATTTT. Residues: CSFRVGTDTQYF.

The CDR3 region has the DNA TGTGCCAGCAGCCGAGACAGGAGGGGTTCACCCCTCCACTTT. This gives the protein CASSRDRRGSPLHF. The J gene is TRBJ1-6, the V gene TRBV7-2, with D possibly TRBD1 on 6 matching bases. Germline-derived CDR1 and CDR2 are SGHTA and FQGNSA. Trimming shortened V by 5 bases and J by 9 bases, and 14 bases separated the two germline ends. The length of the CDR3 is 14 residues.

In regard to this clonotype: An end of the junction does not agree with germline; a read error may underlie this. V is TRBV6-5 and J is TRBJ2-1, with D perhaps TRBD2 (6 bases). The germline CDR1 and CDR2 sequences are MNHEY and SVGAGI. CDR3 length equals 12 residues. The CDR3 reads CAGSPGRNEQFF. The CDR3 coding sequence is TGTGCCGGCAGCCCTGGGAGGAATGAGCAGTTCTTC.

This clonotype was observed a handful of times. The chain's CDR3 is CASSLSGTGGANVLTF. The CDR3 DNA follows: TGTGCCAGCAGTTTATCTGGGACAGGGGGGGCCAACGTCCTGACTTTC. The rearrangement links TRBV12-3 or TRBV12-4 to TRBJ2-6; 9 bases match TRBD1. J lost 4 bases, V lost 2 bases, and 3 bases had no gene match. The CDR3 loop spans 16 amino acids.

V usage is TRBV6-4 and J usage is TRBJ1-6; tentatively, D is TRBD1 (6 bases). The CDR3 is 14 residues long. V was cut by 6 bases and J by 3 bases, with 9 bases left in between. CDR1 and CDR2 (germline): MRHNA, SNTAGT. Here the CDR3 DNA reads TGTGCCAGCAGCCAGGGGATCTATAATTCACCCCTCCACTTT. It is translated as CASSQGIYNSPLHF.

Comment on this clonotype: Relative to the germline gene, one junction end is altered; a read error may explain this. The gene calls are TRBV11-2 and TRBJ2-7; 12 bases map to TRBD1. The CDR3 is 19 residues long. Germline CDR1 reads SGHAT; CDR2 reads FQNNGV. CDR3 DNA sequence: TGTGCCAGCAGCTTCGCGTCCGGGACAGGGGGCACGGGCTCCAACGAGCAGTACTTC. Translating gives CASSFASGTGGTGSNEQYF. The full variable domain, completed using reference TRBV11-2 and TRBJ2-7, is EAGVAQSPRYKIIEKRQSVAFWCNPISGHATLYWYQQILGQGPKLLIQFQNNGVVDDSQLPKDRFSAERLKGVDSTLKIQPAKLEDSAVYLCASSFASGTGGTGSNEQYFGPGTRLTVT.

This clonotype was detected ten times or more. The chain is built from TRBV9 and TRBJ2-7, with 9 bases aligning to TRBD1. The CDR3 runs to 14 residues. CDR1 SGDLS and CDR2 YYNGEE come from the germline V gene. Losses at the gene ends were 1 base for V and 4 bases for J; bases not matched to a gene: 3. The CDR3 sequence is CASSVTGQGYEQYF. DNA for the CDR3: TGTGCCAGCAGCGTAACAGGACAGGGGTACGAGCAGTACTTC.

The chain couples TRBV24-1 to TRBJ2-1, with D hard to call. V gave up 0 bases and J gave up 4 bases, with 15 bases separating them. The CDR3 loop spans 17 amino acids. The V gene's germline CDR1 is KGHDR and CDR2 SFDVKD. The CDR3 spells CATSDLHPGSAYNEQFF. The CDR3 DNA reads as TGTGCCACCAGTGATTTGCATCCGGGCAGCGCTTACAATGAGCAGTTCTTC.

Only a few counts were recorded for this clonotype. V is TRBV20-1 and J is TRBJ2-5; 9 positions match TRBD1. Germline trimming cut 6 bases from V and 4 bases from J; bases unmatched to any gene: 12. The CDR3 runs 15 residues. Germline V lookup: CDR1 DFQATT, CDR2 SNEGSKA (reference sequence). The CDR3 is CSAPGQGGGRETQYF. CDR3 sequence (DNA): TGCAGTGCACCGGGACAGGGTGGAGGGCGAGAGACCCAGTACTTC.

This clonotype has only a few counts. V gene TRBV4-2 combines with J gene TRBJ1-6; maybe TRBD1 (6 bases). Deletions cut 8 bases from V and 4 bases from J, with 21 bases between. CDR3 length: 17 amino acids. Germline lookup yields CDR1 LGHNA and CDR2 YNFKEQ. The CDR3: CASHKRGGGKYNSPLHF. The CDR3 DNA follows: TGTGCCAGCCACAAAAGGGGAGGGGGGAAATATAATTCACCCCTCCACTTT.